This TCR beta chain was retrieved from a study of CD8 T cells in ankylosing spondylitis (dated by TCRdb to about 2017). With regard to the full study: To find TCR variants linked to disease, the study profiled T cell receptor beta repertoires in ankylosing spondylitis patients and healthy donors. The full study cohort was made up of approximately 24 ankylosing spondylitis patients and roughly 100 healthy donors. Peripheral blood was sampled, and synovial fluid was additionally collected from ankylosing spondylitis patients. Study-wide conclusions, independent of this receptor: In peripheral blood, the disease-linked clones were found at relatively low frequencies and had a CD8+ phenotype. Some TCR beta motif variants had previously been reported in synovial fluid and blood of reactive arthritis patients, which suggested common disease-initiation mechanisms. According to the report, matched synovial fluid samples from ankylosing spondylitis patients were significantly enriched for the disease-linked clones. Blood from ankylosing spondylitis patients appeared to be characterized by a TCR beta motif made up of several highly homologous amino acid variants.

Instrument used: Illumina HiSeq 2500. Quantitative 5'-RACE with molecular barcodes was the method used to prepare the TCR beta libraries. The paper's processing steps were these. To identify disease-linked TCR variants, a new computational method was used, one built on a probabilistic model of VDJ rearrangement. TCRdb itself trimmed the public reads at Q25 with fastp, ran MiXCR and retained productive beta chains. Rows are combined by CDR3 protein, so each entry shows the most common genes and DNA. For this entry, the V and J calls and clone size follow TCRdb and not the study's own pipeline. This sample holds more than 300,000 distinct CDR3 sequences; around 7.6% were observed only once. The top ten clones comprise roughly 15% of the sample. This clonotype was picked up a small number of times. Its binding antigen is unknown. Base qualities are not recorded, but no much larger clone differs from it by a single base.

From the cysteine up to the phenylalanine, the CDR3 has a length of 15 residues. The entry retains the CDR3 DNA only, 45 bases that are in frame from base 1. V loses 1 base of germline sequence and J loses 7 bases, and the interval between the two ends is 16 bases. The germline V gene supplies CDR1 SGHDN and CDR2 FVKESK. The rearrangement joined TRBV14 to TRBJ1-2, with the D gene uncertain. What was sequenced was blood, either unsorted or a sorted T cell fraction (not recorded which). The TCR was taken from a male donor with ankylosing spondylitis. The CDR3 amino acid sequence is: CASSQVYTAGSGYTF. The DNA reads as follows: TGTGCCAGCAGCCAAGTGTACACGGCGGGCTCTGGCTACACCTTC.